The 22 T cell receptor beta chains listed next were all sequenced from one sample in a study of blood T cells in healthy people across ages. A J-beta primer mix and a sample-barcoded 5' primer were used in a second PCR of roughly 7 to 12 cycles. One entry per CDR3 protein results from TCRdb running MiXCR on the 5' RACE reads. The table shows under 2 million distinct CDR3 sequences, with roughly 30% occurring only once. Sequencing was carried out using blood. These receptors came from a woman aged 25-40 years in good health.

The gene calls are TRBV4-2 and TRBJ2-1, with 8 positions matching TRBD1. V lost 1 base to trimming and J lost 2 bases; unmatched junction nucleotides: 4. Germline V gives CDR1 LGHNA, CDR2 YNFKEQ. This CDR3 region has 16 residues. The CDR3: CASSQGPGQAYNEQFF. CDR3 nucleotides: TGTGCCAGCAGCCAAGGACCGGGACAGGCCTACAATGAGCAGTTCTTC.

J is TRBJ2-7 and V is TRBV12-3 or TRBV12-4; 13 bases are shared with TRBD2. V lost 6 bases to trimming and J lost 0 bases; unmatched junction nucleotides: 5. This CDR3 spans 16 amino acids. The CDR3, as DNA: TGTGCCAGCAGCGGACTAGCGGGAGACCTCTCCTACGAGCAGTACTTC. Protein sequence: CASSGLAGDLSYEQYF.

V is TRBV5-6 and J is TRBJ2-5; possibly TRBD1 for D (5 bases). CDR1 is SGHDT and CDR2 is YYEEEE in the germline V gene. Trimming stripped 2 bases from V and 5 bases from J, with 13 bases between. The CDR3 spans 14 residues. The CDR3 region is CASSFQGLEETQYF. In DNA form, the CDR3 reads TGTGCCAGCAGCTTTCAGGGCTTGGAGGAGACCCAGTACTTC.

As concerns this clonotype: One end of the junction does not line up with germline, which may come from a read error. The CDR3 is CACSKGDSPLHF. CDR3 DNA: TGCGCCTGCAGTAAGGGGGATTCACCCCTCCACTTT. The rearrangement links TRBV5-1 to TRBJ1-6, with D possibly being TRBD1 (6 bases). Germline V gene data show CDR1 as SGHRS and CDR2 as YFSETQ. The CDR3 consists of 12 residues.

V gene TRBV11-2 combines with J gene TRBJ2-1; TRBD1 agrees at 8 bases. V shed 2 bases, J shed 6 bases, and the junction held 6 bases outside the gene matches. The CDR3 runs 15 residues. The germline CDR1 and CDR2 sequences are SGHAT and FQNNGV. The CDR3 DNA follows: TGTGCCAGCAGCTTATTGCAGGGGGCCGTCAATGAGCAGTTCTTC. Translation: CASSLLQGAVNEQFF.

J is TRBJ2-3 and V is TRBV18; 8 bases are a match to TRBD2. With V trimmed by 3 bases and J by 2 bases, 7 bases remained unmatched. The CDR3 has 16 residues. Germline V gene data show CDR1 as KGHSH and CDR2 as LQKENI. Here the CDR3 reads CASSPSPGGHTDTQYF. The CDR3 region has the DNA TGTGCCAGCTCACCTAGTCCGGGAGGGCACACAGATACGCAGTATTTT.

This clonotype was detected ten times or more. For the CDR3, the DNA is TGCAGTGCTAGAGAGCCGTACAATGAGCAGTTCTTC. This encodes CSAREPYNEQFF. V gene TRBV20-1 combines with J gene TRBJ2-1; D gene ambiguous. This CDR3 has 12 residues. CDR1 DFQATT and CDR2 SNEGSKA come from the germline V gene (reference sequence). Trimming removed 0 bases at V and 4 bases at J, with 4 bases between.

This clonotype was recorded a few times. The chain couples TRBV20-1 to TRBJ1-4; D call uncertain. This CDR3 has 14 residues. V was clipped by 0 bases and J by 4 bases, with 9 bases between them. The V gene's germline CDR1 is DFQATT and CDR2 SNEGSKA (reference sequence). CDR3 nucleotides: TGCAGTGCTAGAGATGGTCGGATTAATGAAAAACTGTTTTTT. This gives the protein CSARDGRINEKLFF.

The chain employs TRBV5-1 and TRBJ2-5, with 12 bases aligning to TRBD2. The V gene's germline CDR1 is SGHRS and CDR2 YFSETQ. The CDR3 is made up of 16 amino acids. V shed 1 base, J shed 5 bases, and the junction held 6 bases outside the gene matches. CDR3 protein: CASSLNGLAGTETQYF. CDR3 DNA: TGCGCCAGCAGCTTGAATGGACTAGCGGGGACGGAGACCCAGTACTTC.

This clonotype occurred many times. The chain links TRBV20-1 to TRBJ2-2; D is unresolved. Germline V gene data show CDR1 as DFQATT and CDR2 as SNEGSKA (reference sequence). V gave up 3 bases and J gave up 0 bases, with 8 bases separating them. The CDR3 has 14 amino acids. CDR3 region: CSARGGPNTGELFF. The DNA of the CDR3 is TGCAGTGCTAGGGGCGGTCCGAACACCGGGGAGCTGTTTTTT.

This rearrangement joins TRBV10-3 to TRBJ2-7; TRBD1 aligns across 7 bases. Trimming cost V 0 bases and J 2 bases; bases outside gene matches: 7. CDR3 length: 16 amino acids. Germline V gene data show CDR1 as ENHRY and CDR2 as SYGVKD. This CDR3 is CAISESHSDRAYEQYF. The CDR3 nucleotides read TGTGCCATCAGTGAGTCGCATTCCGACAGGGCCTACGAGCAGTACTTC.

A few counts support this clonotype. The V gene is TRBV20-1, the J gene TRBJ2-7; D may match TRBD1 or TRBD2 (5 bases each). In germline, CDR1 is DFQATT, CDR2 SNEGSKA (reference sequence). This CDR3 comprises 12 residues. CDR3 region: CSPAREPYEQYF. CDR3 DNA sequence: TGCAGCCCCGCCAGGGAGCCCTACGAGCAGTACTTC.

This clonotype was recorded many times. The chain combines TRBV5-1 with TRBJ2-1, with 8 nucleotides matching TRBD1. Unmatched junction bases numbered 10, after V lost 4 bases and J lost 7 bases. The V gene's germline CDR1 is SGHRS and CDR2 YFSETQ. CDR3 length: 15 amino acids. For the CDR3, the DNA is TGCGCCAGCAGCAGAAGGACAGGGATGATGAATGAGCAGTTCTTC. It is translated as CASSRRTGMMNEQFF.

The chain is built from TRBV20-1 and TRBJ1-5, with 7 positions matching TRBD1. Trimming cost V 3 bases and J 4 bases; bases outside gene matches: 3. This CDR3 has 13 amino acids. Germline CDR1 is DFQATT and CDR2 is SNEGSKA (reference sequence). CDR3 protein: CSARGQMNQPQHF. The CDR3 DNA is TGCAGTGCTAGGGGACAGATGAATCAGCCCCAGCATTTT.

V and J are TRBV28 and TRBJ2-7; D may match TRBD1 or TRBD2 (6 bases each). The V end was cut by 2 bases, the J end by 2 bases, with 16 bases between. The CDR3 covers 16 residues. Germline V gives CDR1 MDHEN, CDR2 SYDVKM. The CDR3 protein is CASSLPIWGAAYEQYF. The CDR3 DNA sequence: TGTGCCAGCAGTTTACCTATTTGGGGGGCCGCCTACGAGCAGTACTTC.

The chain has TRBV6-1 and TRBJ2-7, with 9 bases lining up with TRBD2. Germline assignment: CDR1 MNHNS and CDR2 SASEGT. The CDR3 spans 14 residues. V was clipped by 7 bases and J by 3 bases; unmatched bases: 7. Written as DNA, the CDR3 is TGTGCCAGCAAAGGGCGGGGGGGCTTCTACGAGCAGTACTTC. This translates into CASKGRGGFYEQYF.

The table lists this clonotype with a few counts. The rearrangement uses TRBV6-2 or TRBV6-3 and TRBJ2-3; 8 bases line up with TRBD1. Losses at the gene ends were 6 bases for V and 3 bases for J; bases not matched to a gene: 11. Germline assignment: CDR1 MNHEY and CDR2 SVGEGT. The CDR3 is made up of 16 amino acids. This CDR3 is CASRAGTGRATDTQYF. The CDR3 DNA follows: TGTGCCAGCAGGGCCGGGACAGGACGCGCGACAGATACGCAGTATTTT.

Concerning this clonotype itself: It is likely a read error, because the conserved phenylalanine at the end of the CDR3 is missing. The chain links TRBV29-1 to TRBJ1-2, with D perhaps TRBD1 (5 bases). This CDR3 region has 12 residues. CDR1 and CDR2 (germline): SQVTM, ANQGSEA. Trimming pared 0 bases from V and 7 bases from J, leaving 9 bases between. CDR3 residues: CSVEEGVSGYTC. CDR3 nucleotide sequence: TGCAGCGTTGAAGAGGGGGTTAGTGGCTACACCTGC.

The chain employs TRBV6-5 and TRBJ2-5, with 11 bases that match TRBD1. CDR3 length: 15 amino acids. Unmatched junction bases numbered 7, after V lost 5 bases and J lost 5 bases. CDR1 is MNHEY and CDR2 is SVGAGI in the germline V gene. CDR3 amino acids: CASSTQRTGGETQYF. In nucleotides, the CDR3 is TGTGCCAGCAGTACGCAAAGGACAGGGGGCGAGACCCAGTACTTC.

This chain uses TRBV11-2 with TRBJ2-7, with 11 bases identical to TRBD1. Per the germline V gene, CDR1 is SGHAT and CDR2 is FQNNGV. V shed 4 bases and J 2 bases; nucleotides not matched to a gene: 7. This CDR3 region has 16 residues. CDR3 sequence: CASSSTGTGGPYEQYF. The CDR3 region has the DNA TGTGCCAGCAGCTCAACCGGGACAGGGGGTCCCTACGAGCAGTACTTC.

The J gene is TRBJ2-7, the V gene TRBV5-5, with D possibly matching TRBD1 (6 bases). CDR1 is SGHKS, CDR2 YYEKEE, per germline (reference sequence). The ends were cut back, 3 bases at V and 2 bases at J, with 15 bases in the middle. This CDR3 is 15 amino acids long. The CDR3 DNA is TGTGCCAGCAGCTGGGATCCGACAGGCACCTACGAGCAGTACTTC. This codes for CASSWDPTGTYEQYF.

A word on this clonotype: This may be a read error: a much more frequent sequence differs by one nucleotide. The chain employs TRBV12-3 or TRBV12-4 and TRBJ2-5; possible D gene TRBD1, 5 bases. CDR3 length: 11 residues. CDR3 residues: CACRSGETQYF. The DNA of the CDR3 is TGTGCCTGCAGATCAGGGGAGACCCAGTACTTC.